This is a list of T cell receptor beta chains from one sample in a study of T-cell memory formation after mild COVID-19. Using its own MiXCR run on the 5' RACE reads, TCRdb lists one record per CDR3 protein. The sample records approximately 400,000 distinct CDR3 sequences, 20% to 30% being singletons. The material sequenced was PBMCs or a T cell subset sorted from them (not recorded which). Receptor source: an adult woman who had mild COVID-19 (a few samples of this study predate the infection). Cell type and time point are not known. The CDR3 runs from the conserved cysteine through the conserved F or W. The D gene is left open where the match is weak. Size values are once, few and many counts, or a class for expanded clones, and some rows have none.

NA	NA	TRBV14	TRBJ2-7	CASSFRDVLSYEQYF	TGTGCCAGCAGCTTTCGGGACGTACTCTCCTACGAGCAGTACTTC
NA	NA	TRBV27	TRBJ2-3	CASGWGAGTDTQYF	TGTGCCAGCGGGTGGGGGGCCGGCACAGATACGCAGTATTTT
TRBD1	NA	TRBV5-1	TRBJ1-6	CASKQGADSPLHF	TGCGCCAGCAAGCAGGGGGCAGATTCACCCCTCCACTTT
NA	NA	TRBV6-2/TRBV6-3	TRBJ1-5	CASKSTANQPQHF	TGTGCCAGCAAAAGCACAGCTAATCAGCCCCAGCATTTT
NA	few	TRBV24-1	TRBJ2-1	CATSDPVDEQFF	TGTGCCACCAGCGATCCGGTCGATGAGCAGTTCTTC
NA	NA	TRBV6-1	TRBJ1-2	CASSTGEGYTF	TGTGCCAGCAGTACAGGTGAAGGCTACACCTTC
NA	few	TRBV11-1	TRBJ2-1	CASSNPGLLSSYNEQFF	TGTGCCAGCAGCAACCCGGGACTCTTGAGCTCCTACAATGAGCAGTTCTTC
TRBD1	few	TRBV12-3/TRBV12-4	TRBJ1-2	CASTPTGAGYTF	TGTGCCAGCACCCCGACAGGGGCTGGCTACACCTTC
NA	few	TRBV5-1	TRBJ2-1	CASSFLPTGNEQFF	TGCGCCAGCAGCTTTCTTCCTACGGGCAATGAGCAGTTCTTC
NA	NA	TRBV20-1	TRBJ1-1	CSAREQHWGASEAFF	TGCAGTGCTAGAGAACAACATTGGGGAGCGTCTGAAGCTTTCTTT
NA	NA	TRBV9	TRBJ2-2	CASSEAPTGNTGELFF	TGTGCCAGCAGCGAGGCTCCGACAGGGAACACCGGGGAGCTGTTTTTT
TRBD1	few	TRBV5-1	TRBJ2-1	CASSLQGQGVYEQFF	TGCGCCAGCAGCCTTCAGGGACAGGGGGTCTATGAGCAGTTCTTC
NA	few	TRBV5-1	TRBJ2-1	CASRPVPGNEQFF	TGCGCCAGCAGGCCAGTACCGGGCAATGAGCAGTTCTTC
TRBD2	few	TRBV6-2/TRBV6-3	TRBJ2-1	CASSYFPREGLFSNEQFF	TGTGCCAGCAGTTACTTCCCGCGGGAGGGCCTGTTTTCTAATGAGCAGTTCTTC
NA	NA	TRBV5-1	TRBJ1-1	CASKSGSGNTEAFF	TGCGCCAGCAAATCAGGGTCGGGAAACACTGAAGCTTTCTTT
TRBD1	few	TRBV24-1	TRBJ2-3	CATSDRALGQGGSTDTQYF	TGTGCCACCAGTGATCGGGCCTTGGGACAGGGCGGTTCCACAGATACGCAGTATTTT
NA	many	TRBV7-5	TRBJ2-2	CISVPEDHDRVDTGELFF	NA
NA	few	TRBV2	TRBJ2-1	CASTRPSYNEQFF	TGTGCCAGCACGAGGCCATCCTACAATGAGCAGTTCTTC
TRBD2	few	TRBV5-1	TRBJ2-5	CASSELGTSGTRETQYF	TGCGCCAGCAGCGAACTCGGGACTAGCGGGACTAGGGAGACCCAGTACTTC
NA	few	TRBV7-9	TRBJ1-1	CASTIDGEGFTEAFF	TGTGCCAGCACCATCGATGGAGAGGGCTTCACTGAAGCTTTCTTT
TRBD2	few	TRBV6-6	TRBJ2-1	CASSYSTRLANNEQFF	TGTGCCAGCAGTTACTCTACGCGACTAGCGAACAATGAGCAGTTCTTC
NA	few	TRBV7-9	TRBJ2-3	CASSPIGGWGTDTQYF	TGTGCCAGCAGCCCAATCGGGGGATGGGGCACAGATACGCAGTATTTT
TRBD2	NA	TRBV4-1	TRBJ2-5	CASSQDLRGGQETQYF	TGCGCCAGCAGCCAAGACTTGCGGGGGGGCCAAGAGACCCAGTACTTC
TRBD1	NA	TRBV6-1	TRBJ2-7	CASSEFLYRDSPYEQYF	TGTGCCAGCAGTGAATTCCTTTACCGGGACAGCCCCTACGAGCAGTACTTC
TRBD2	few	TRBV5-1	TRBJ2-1	CASAFRAGPIYNEQFF	TGCGCCAGCGCCTTCCGAGCGGGGCCGATTTACAATGAGCAGTTCTTC
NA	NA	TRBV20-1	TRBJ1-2	CSAREVAGARGYTF	TGCAGTGCTAGAGAGGTGGCGGGGGCGCGGGGCTACACCTTC
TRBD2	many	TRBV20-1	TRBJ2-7	CSARTTSGIYEQYF	TGCAGTGCTAGAACCACTAGCGGAATCTACGAGCAGTACTTC
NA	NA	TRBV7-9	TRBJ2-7	CASSSQDPREQYF	TGTGCCAGCAGCTCGCAGGACCCGCGGGAGCAGTACTTC
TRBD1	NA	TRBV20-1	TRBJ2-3	CSARDAQGAGDTQYF	TGCAGTGCTAGAGATGCTCAGGGGGCGGGAGATACGCAGTATTTT
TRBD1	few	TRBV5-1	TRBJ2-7	CASSDRGQYDYEQYF	TGCGCCAGCAGCGACAGGGGCCAGTACGACTACGAGCAGTACTTC
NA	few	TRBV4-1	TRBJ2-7	CASSPPRGTYEQYF	TGCGCCAGCAGCCCACCTCGGGGGACCTACGAGCAGTACTTC
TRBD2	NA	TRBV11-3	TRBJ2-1	CASSLVGLVNEQFF	TGTGCCAGCAGCTTAGTAGGACTAGTAAATGAGCAGTTCTTC
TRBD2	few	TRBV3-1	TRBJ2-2	CASSLEGLAVNTGELFF	TGTGCCAGCAGCCTGGAGGGACTAGCGGTGAACACCGGGGAGCTGTTTTTT
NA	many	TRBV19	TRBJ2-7	CASRRDKSSYEQYF	TGTGCCAGTAGACGGGACAAATCCTCCTACGAGCAGTACTTC
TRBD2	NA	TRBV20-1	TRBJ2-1	CSALAGGGNEQFF	TGCAGTGCGTTAGCGGGAGGGGGCAATGAGCAGTTCTTC
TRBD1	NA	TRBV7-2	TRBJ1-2	CASSLVEWDRGLRWYGYTF	TGTGCCAGCAGCTTAGTGGAATGGGACAGGGGATTGCGTTGGTATGGCTACACCTTC
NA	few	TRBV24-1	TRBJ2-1	CATSDASRLNEQFF	TGTGCCACCAGTGACGCCAGCAGGTTGAATGAGCAGTTCTTC
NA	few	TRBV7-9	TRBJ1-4	CASSSRPGDDEKLFF	TGTGCCAGCAGCTCCCGACCGGGGGATGATGAAAAACTGTTTTTT
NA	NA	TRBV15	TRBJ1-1	CATSRGFGGDTEAFF	TGTGCCACCAGCAGAGGTTTCGGGGGTGACACTGAAGCTTTCTTT
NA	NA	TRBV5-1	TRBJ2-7	CASTPGGYEQYF	TGCGCCAGCACTCCTGGGGGCTACGAGCAGTACTTC
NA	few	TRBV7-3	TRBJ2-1	CASSFGVHNEQFF	TGTGCCAGCAGCTTCGGGGTCCACAATGAGCAGTTCTTC
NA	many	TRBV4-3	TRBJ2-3	CASSQGSFSADTQYF	TGCGCCAGCAGCCAAGGGTCGTTTTCCGCAGATACGCAGTATTTT
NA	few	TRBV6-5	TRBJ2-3	CASRVGGTNTQYF	TGTGCCAGCCGCGTGGGGGGCACGAATACGCAGTATTTT
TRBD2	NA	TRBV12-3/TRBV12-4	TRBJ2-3	CASGKAGRTDTQYF	TGTGCCAGCGGAAAAGCGGGGAGAACAGATACGCAGTATTTT
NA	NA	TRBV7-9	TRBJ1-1	CASSLAGSEAFF	TGTGCCAGCAGCTTAGCAGGGTCTGAAGCTTTCTTT
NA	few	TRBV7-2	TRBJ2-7	CASSAQGAVTGNEQYF	TGTGCCAGCAGCGCCCAGGGAGCCGTCACAGGGAACGAGCAGTACTTC
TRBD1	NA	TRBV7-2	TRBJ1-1	CASSQDRARTEAFF	TGTGCCAGCAGCCAGGACAGGGCCAGGACTGAAGCTTTCTTT
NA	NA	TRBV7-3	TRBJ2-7	CASSFGRGDYEQYF	TGTGCCAGCAGCTTTGGCAGGGGGGACTACGAGCAGTACTTC
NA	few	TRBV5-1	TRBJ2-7	CASSLGPAPTYEQYF	TGCGCCAGCAGCTTGGGACCTGCCCCTACCTACGAGCAGTACTTC
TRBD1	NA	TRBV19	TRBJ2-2	CASRRTGGNTGELFF	TGTGCCAGTAGAAGGACAGGGGGCAACACCGGGGAGCTGTTTTTT
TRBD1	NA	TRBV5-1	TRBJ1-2	CASSQGQGAGPGYTF	TGCGCCAGCAGCCAGGGACAGGGGGCCGGTCCTGGCTACACCTTC
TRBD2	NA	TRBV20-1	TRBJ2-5	CSATRTRKETQYF	TGCAGTGCTACCAGGACTAGGAAAGAGACCCAGTACTTC
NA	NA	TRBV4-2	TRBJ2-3	CASSPFGGGDDTQYF	TGTGCCAGCAGCCCTTTTGGGGGCGGGGACGATACGCAGTATTTT
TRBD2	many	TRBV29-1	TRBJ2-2	CSGQLAGGAGELFF	TGCAGCGGGCAACTAGCGGGAGGAGCCGGGGAGCTGTTTTTT